The 28 T cell receptor beta chains listed next were all sequenced from one sample in a study of shared clonotypes between healthy human individuals. The data were produced by immunoSEQ multiplex PCR, yet TCRdb's version contains in-frame clones alone and is incomplete. The sample includes 2 million to 2.5 million clones, approximately 93% of them seen just once. What was sequenced was naive CD4+ T cells from PBMCs. Documented subset: CD45RA+ positively selected. Receptors were obtained from a man between 18 and 29 years old in good health. Some clones in this sample may be carry-over from other donors' samples.

This clone was recorded once. The genes are TRBV6-4 and TRBJ2-7; 9 positions match TRBD2. CDR1 and CDR2 (germline): MRHNA, SNTAGT. V lost 5 bases and J lost 7; bases outside the gene matches: 12. This CDR3 has 15 residues. In nucleotides, the CDR3 is TGTGCCAGCAGTCCTTTAGCGGGAGAAATGGGGGAGCAGTACTTC. It codes for CASSPLAGEMGEQYF.

The V call is TRBV2, the J call TRBJ2-7; no reliable D call. Trimming took 10 bases from V and 6 from J, leaving 22 bases between them. Germline CDR1 is SNHLY and CDR2 is FYNNEI. The CDR3 has 14 amino acids. The CDR3 spells CATEKPSWRSEQYF. CDR3 DNA: TGTGCCACCGAAAAGCCTAGTTGGCGCTCCGAGCAGTACTTC.

The rearrangement joins TRBV2 to TRBJ2-7, with a weak D call TRBD2 (6 bases). Deletions cut 7 bases from V and 2 bases from J, with 15 bases between. From germline, CDR1 is SNHLY and CDR2 FYNNEI. CDR3 size: 14 residues. The CDR3 bases are TGTGCCAGCACTAGCGCAAGCCCGACCTACGAGCAGTACTTC. This codes for CASTSASPTYEQYF.

This clone was observed a few times. The gene calls are TRBV29-1 and TRBJ1-1, with unresolved D. There are 13 residues in the CDR3. Trimming cost V 5 bases and J 0 bases, with 10 bases left between them. Per germline, CDR1 SQVTM and CDR2 ANQGSEA. The chain's CDR3 is CSVCWELNTEAFF. The CDR3 DNA is TGCAGCGTTTGTTGGGAATTGAACACTGAAGCTTTCTTT.

Concerning this clone itself: Within the sample, other DNA sequences also encode this same CDR3. The chain uses TRBV9 and TRBJ2-1; D may be TRBD2 (5 bases). The CDR3 contains 15 residues. Deletions cut 2 bases from V and 0 bases from J, with 9 bases between. In germline, CDR1 is SGDLS, CDR2 YYNGEE. CDR3 region: CASSVSGSSYNEQFF. For the CDR3, the DNA is TGTGCCAGCAGCGTGTCGGGGAGCTCCTACAATGAGCAGTTCTTC.

The chain employs TRBV18 and TRBJ2-5; 9 positions agree with TRBD2. V shed 6 bases and J 2 bases; nucleotides not matched to a gene: 4. Germline values: CDR1 KGHSH, CDR2 LQKENI. The CDR3 sequence is 14 residues long. The CDR3 coding sequence is TGTGCCAGCTCGCGACTAGCGGCGCAAGAGACCCAGTACTTC. Protein: CASSRLAAQETQYF.

This clone is a singleton in its sample. The V call is TRBV7-9, the J call TRBJ2-1; 10 bases align to TRBD1. The germline gives CDR1 SEHNR, CDR2 FQNEAQ (reference sequence). This CDR3 region has 15 residues. The J segment lost 3 bases and the V segment lost 3 bases, leaving 2 bases of the junction unmatched. The CDR3 loop reads CASSFRDRGYNEQFF. In nucleotides, the CDR3 is TGTGCCAGCAGCTTCCGGGACAGGGGCTACAATGAGCAGTTCTTC.

This clone has just one count. The chain is built from TRBV4-2 and TRBJ1-3; D gene uncertain. Germline CDR1 and CDR2: LGHNA and YNFKEQ. With 4 bases removed from V and 0 bases from J, the gap between germline ends came to 13 bases. The CDR3 is 16 amino acids. The CDR3 nucleotides read TGTGCCAGCAGCCGCTACCCTGGGAGCTCTGGAAACACCATATATTTT. This codes for CASSRYPGSSGNTIYF.

This chain links TRBV28 with TRBJ2-7; unclear D gene. Germline CDR1 and CDR2: MDHEN and SYDVKM. The CDR3 is 12 residues long. V lost 5 bases and J 4 bases, leaving 9 bases between the germline ends. The CDR3 bases are TGTGCCAGCAGTCACGGAGCGTACGAGCAGTACTTC. This sequence encodes CASSHGAYEQYF. Full variable domain (missing parts from reference TRBV28 and TRBJ2-7): DVKVTQSSRYLVKRTGEKVFLECVQDMDHENMFWYRQDPGLGLRLIYFSYDVKMKEKGDIPEGYSVSREKKERFSLILESASTNQTSMYLCASSHGAYEQYFGPGTRLTVT.

This chain joins TRBV4-1 and TRBJ1-2; D uncertain. This CDR3 spans 15 amino acids. V was pared by 4 bases and J by 2 bases, with 14 bases between. CDR1 is MGHRA, CDR2 YSYEKL, per germline. The CDR3 loop is CASSPLRLLNYGYTF. The CDR3 DNA follows: TGCGCCAGCAGCCCTCTCCGACTCCTCAACTATGGCTACACCTTC.

V is TRBV5-8 and J is TRBJ1-5, with 8 nucleotides matching TRBD1. From germline, CDR1 is SGHTS and CDR2 YDEGEE. CDR3 length: 14 residues. The V segment lost 0 bases and the J segment 5 bases; nucleotides outside the gene matches: 1. The DNA of the CDR3 is TGTGCCAGCAGCTTGGGCAGGGGGCATCAGCCCCAGCATTTT. This sequence encodes CASSLGRGHQPQHF.

On this clone itself: Distinct nucleotide sequences in the sample also encode this CDR3. The chain recombines TRBV4-1 with TRBJ1-2, with 9 bases matching TRBD1. This CDR3 is 15 amino acids long. Germline loops: CDR1 MGHRA, CDR2 YSYEKL. V was pared by 0 bases and J by 4 bases, with 3 bases of the junction left unmatched. The DNA for the CDR3 is TGCGCCAGCAGCCAAGACGGACAGGGGTCCTATGGCTACACCTTC. Translating gives CASSQDGQGSYGYTF.

The genes are TRBV5-4 and TRBJ2-4, with TRBD2 matching 8 bases. Germline CDR1 SGHNT, CDR2 YYREEE (reference sequence). The J segment lost 8 bases and the V segment lost 3 bases, leaving 7 bases of the junction unmatched. The CDR3 has 14 residues. CDR3 DNA: TGTGCCAGCAGCTCACTAGCGGTGGGGGACATTCAGTACTTC. Protein sequence: CASSSLAVGDIQYF.

The J gene is TRBJ2-2, the V gene TRBV13; maybe TRBD2 (6 bases). CDR1 is PRHDT and CDR2 is FYEKMQ in the germline V gene (reference sequence). This CDR3 spans 16 amino acids. V dropped 1 base and J dropped 5 bases, with 14 bases sitting between them. CDR3 sequence (DNA): TGTGCCAGCAGCTTAGTGGAGAGGAGGGTAACCGGGGAGCTGTTTTTT. It encodes CASSLVERRVTGELFF.

The gene calls are TRBV4-1 and TRBJ2-5; 7 positions agree with TRBD1. From germline, CDR1 is MGHRA and CDR2 YSYEKL. Losses at the gene ends were 10 bases for V and 5 bases for J; bases not matched to a gene: 13. The CDR3 runs to 14 residues. As DNA, the CDR3 is TGCGCCACCCGACCGACAGGGATCGGGGAGACCCAGTACTTC. This gives the protein CATRPTGIGETQYF.

This rearrangement joins TRBV11-2 to TRBJ1-3; 9 bases are a match to TRBD1. The CDR3 covers 14 residues. J gave up 6 bases and V 2 bases, and 2 bases lay outside the gene matches. Germline assignment: CDR1 SGHAT and CDR2 FQNNGV. The CDR3 is CASSLRQGENTIYF. The CDR3 DNA is TGTGCCAGCAGCTTAAGACAGGGGGAAAACACCATATATTTT.

On this clone itself: This CDR3 is also generated by other DNA sequences in the sample. The chain carries TRBV9 and TRBJ2-7; 9 bases match TRBD2. The CDR3 runs 15 residues. Germline CDR1 reads SGDLS; CDR2 reads YYNGEE. V was pared by 0 bases and J by 4 bases, with 5 bases of the junction left unmatched. The CDR3 DNA sequence: TGTGCCAGCAGCGTAGAGGCTAGCGGGACGTACGAGCAGTACTTC. Its translation: CASSVEASGTYEQYF.

The chain uses TRBV30 and TRBJ2-5; the match to TRBD2 covers 8 bases. Germline-derived CDR1 and CDR2 are GTSNPN and SVGIG (reference sequence). CDR3 length: 13 residues. Trimming removed 7 bases from V and 5 bases from J; junction bases left unmatched: 9. For the CDR3, the DNA is TGTGCCTCAAAACGGGGGGGAGTCGAGACCCAGTACTTC. Translating gives CASKRGGVETQYF.

In DNA, the CDR3 is TGTGCCAGCACCTGGACAGGGATTCCTCAGCCCCAGCATTTT. Its protein product is CASTWTGIPQPQHF. J is TRBJ1-5 and V is TRBV2; 8 nucleotides agree with TRBD1. V trimming: 7 bases; J trimming: 6 bases; junction bases outside the gene matches: 8. From germline, CDR1 is SNHLY and CDR2 FYNNEI. CDR3 length: 14 amino acids. Full variable domain (outside the CDR3, taken from reference TRBV2 and TRBJ1-5): EPEVTQTPSHQVTQMGQEVILRCVPISNHLYFYWYRQILGQKVEFLVSFYNNEISEKSEIFDDQFSVERPDGSNFTLKIRSTKLEDSAMYFCASTWTGIPQPQHFGDGTRLSIL.

The V and J genes are TRBV14 and TRBJ2-6, with 12 bases fitting TRBD1. Germline V CDR1 and CDR2: SGHDN, FVKESK. With 2 bases clipped from V and 4 bases from J, the junction kept 12 bases outside the gene matches. CDR3 length: 20 residues. CDR3 sequence reads: CASSQRLPGQGASGANVLTF. As DNA, the CDR3 is TGTGCCAGCAGCCAACGGCTCCCGGGACAGGGGGCATCCGGGGCCAACGTCCTGACTTTC.

This sequence joins TRBV11-2 and TRBJ2-7; D remains unclear. Germline lookup yields CDR1 SGHAT and CDR2 FQNNGV. The CDR3 extends over 15 amino acids. V shed 8 bases and J shed 2 bases, with 19 bases lying between them. The CDR3 DNA reads as TGTGCCAGCCACTCCCTACAAGACCAACCCTACGAGCAGTACTTC. Translated, it gives CASHSLQDQPYEQYF.

The genes are TRBV28 and TRBJ1-2; D uncertain. V lost 5 bases and J 1 base, leaving 8 bases between the germline ends. This CDR3 has 13 amino acids. The germline V gene encodes CDR1 MDHEN and CDR2 SYDVKM. The CDR3 region is CASSPNGNYGYTF. CDR3 nucleotides: TGTGCCAGCAGTCCTAATGGTAACTATGGCTACACCTTC.

This chain connects TRBV5-1 to TRBJ2-3; TRBD1 aligns across 7 bases. In germline, CDR1 is SGHRS, CDR2 YFSETQ. The J segment lost 1 base and the V segment lost 3 bases, leaving 5 bases of the junction unmatched. The CDR3 totals 15 residues. CDR3 residues: CASSSLGQGTDTQYF. The CDR3 nucleotides read TGCGCCAGCAGCTCGCTCGGACAGGGCACAGATACGCAGTATTTT.

This sequence joins TRBV28 and TRBJ1-2; no firm D call. The CDR3 consists of 13 residues. V lost 2 bases, J lost 5 bases, and 9 bases lay in between. Germline CDR1 reads MDHEN; CDR2 reads SYDVKM. The chain's CDR3 is CASSLEAFYGYTF. The CDR3 bases are TGTGCCAGCAGTTTAGAGGCCTTTTATGGCTACACCTTC.

The V call is TRBV5-1, the J call TRBJ2-1, with 11 bases lining up with TRBD2. With 0 bases clipped from V and 5 bases from J, the junction kept 4 bases outside the gene matches. From germline, CDR1 is SGHRS and CDR2 YFSETQ. The CDR3 is made up of 16 amino acids. CDR3 sequence: CASSLGPTSGDNEQFF. CDR3 coding DNA: TGCGCCAGCAGCTTGGGGCCGACTAGCGGGGACAATGAGCAGTTCTTC.

In this sample, this clone turned up once. The rearrangement joins TRBV7-3 to TRBJ2-7, with 8 nucleotides matching TRBD1. V lost 3 bases to trimming and J lost 3 bases; unmatched junction nucleotides: 4. Germline V lookup: CDR1 SGHTA, CDR2 FQGTGA. The CDR3 is made up of 14 amino acids. CDR3 loop: CASSFGQGGYEQYF. CDR3 in DNA: TGTGCCAGCAGCTTCGGACAGGGTGGCTACGAGCAGTACTTC.

The chain recombines TRBV2 with TRBJ2-1; D might be TRBD1 (5 bases). Germline V CDR1 and CDR2: SNHLY, FYNNEI. This CDR3 has 13 residues. V was clipped by 2 bases and J by 8 bases, with 10 bases between them. CDR3 nucleotides: TGTGCCAGCAGTGAATCAGGGTACGATGAGCAGTTCTTC. It codes for CASSESGYDEQFF.

The rearrangement uses TRBV19 and TRBJ2-4; a possible D gene is TRBD2 (6 bases). The CDR3 is made up of 16 amino acids. Germline V gene data show CDR1 as LNHDA and CDR2 as SQIVND (reference sequence). V dropped 10 bases and J dropped 1 base, with 20 bases sitting between them. DNA of the CDR3: TGTGCCATTCTAGGAGGCGGGAATTGTGCCAAAAACATTCAGTACTTC. Protein sequence: CAILGGGNCAKNIQYF. Full variable domain (missing parts from reference TRBV19 and TRBJ2-4): DGGITQSPKYLFRKEGQNVTLSCEQNLNHDAMYWYRQDPGQGLRLIYYSQIVNDFQKGDIAEGYSVSREKKESFPLTVTSAQKNPTAFYLCAILGGGNCAKNIQYFGAGTRLSVL.